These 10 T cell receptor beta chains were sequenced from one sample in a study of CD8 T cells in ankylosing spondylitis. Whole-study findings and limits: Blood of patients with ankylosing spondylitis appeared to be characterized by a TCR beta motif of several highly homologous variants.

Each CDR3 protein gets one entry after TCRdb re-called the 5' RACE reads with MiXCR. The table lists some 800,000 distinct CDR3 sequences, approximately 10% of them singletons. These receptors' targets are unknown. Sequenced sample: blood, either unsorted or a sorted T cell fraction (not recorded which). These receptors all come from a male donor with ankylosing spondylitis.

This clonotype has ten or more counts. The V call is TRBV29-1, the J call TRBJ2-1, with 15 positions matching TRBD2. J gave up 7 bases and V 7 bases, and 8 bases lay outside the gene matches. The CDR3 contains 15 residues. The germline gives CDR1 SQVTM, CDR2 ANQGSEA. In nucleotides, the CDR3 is TGCAGCGGATTGGGACTAGCGGGAGGAGGGAATGAGCAGTTCTTC. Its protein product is CSGLGLAGGGNEQFF.

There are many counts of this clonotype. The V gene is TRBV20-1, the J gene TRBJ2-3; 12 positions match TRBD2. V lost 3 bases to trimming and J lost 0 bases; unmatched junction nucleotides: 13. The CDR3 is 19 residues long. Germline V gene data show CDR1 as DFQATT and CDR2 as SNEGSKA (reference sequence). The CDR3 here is CSASGLAGIFPSSTDTQYF. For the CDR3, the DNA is TGCAGTGCTAGCGGACTAGCGGGGATATTCCCCAGCAGCACAGATACGCAGTATTTT.

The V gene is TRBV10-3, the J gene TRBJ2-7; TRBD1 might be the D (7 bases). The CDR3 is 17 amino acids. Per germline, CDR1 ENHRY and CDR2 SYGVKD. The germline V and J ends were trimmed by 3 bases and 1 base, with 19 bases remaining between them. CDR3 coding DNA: TGTGCCATCAGTGATTCCCGAGGAGGGGGCGCATCCTACGAGCAGTACTTC. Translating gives CAISDSRGGGASYEQYF.

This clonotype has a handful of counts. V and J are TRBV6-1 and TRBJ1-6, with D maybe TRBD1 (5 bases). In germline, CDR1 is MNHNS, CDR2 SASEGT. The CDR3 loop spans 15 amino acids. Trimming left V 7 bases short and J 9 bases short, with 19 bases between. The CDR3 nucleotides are TGTGCCAGCAAACAAGGACGGGGGGTGCGTTCACCCCTCCACTTT. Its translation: CASKQGRGVRSPLHF.

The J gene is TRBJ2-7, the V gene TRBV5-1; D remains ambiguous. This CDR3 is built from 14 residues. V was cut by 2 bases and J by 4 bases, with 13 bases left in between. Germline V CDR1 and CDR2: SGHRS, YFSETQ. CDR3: CASSLEAPGYEQYF. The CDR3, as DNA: TGCGCCAGCAGCTTAGAAGCCCCGGGTTACGAGCAGTACTTC.

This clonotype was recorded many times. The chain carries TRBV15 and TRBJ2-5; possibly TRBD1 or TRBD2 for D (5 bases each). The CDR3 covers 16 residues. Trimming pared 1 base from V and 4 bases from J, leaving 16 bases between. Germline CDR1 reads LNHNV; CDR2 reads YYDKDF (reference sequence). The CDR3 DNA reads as TGTGCCACCAGCAGAGGGAAGGGGCAGAGGGGAGAGACCCAGTACTTC. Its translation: CATSRGKGQRGETQYF.

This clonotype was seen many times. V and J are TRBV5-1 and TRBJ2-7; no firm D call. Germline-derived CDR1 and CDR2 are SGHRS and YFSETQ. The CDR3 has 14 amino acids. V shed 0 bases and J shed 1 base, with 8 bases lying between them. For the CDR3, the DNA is TGCGCCAGCAGCTTGGGGTCCCGTTCCTACGAGCAGTACTTC. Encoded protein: CASSLGSRSYEQYF.

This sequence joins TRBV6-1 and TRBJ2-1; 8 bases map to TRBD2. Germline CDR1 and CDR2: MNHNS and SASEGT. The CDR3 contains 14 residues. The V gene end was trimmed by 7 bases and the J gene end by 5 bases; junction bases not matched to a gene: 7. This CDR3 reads CASKIAGLNNEQFF. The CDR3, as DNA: TGTGCCAGCAAAATAGCGGGATTAAACAATGAGCAGTTCTTC.

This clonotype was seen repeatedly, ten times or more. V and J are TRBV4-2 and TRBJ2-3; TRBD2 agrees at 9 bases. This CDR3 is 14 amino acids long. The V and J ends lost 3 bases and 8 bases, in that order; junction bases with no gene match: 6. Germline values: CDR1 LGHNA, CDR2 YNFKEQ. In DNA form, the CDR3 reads TGTGCCAGCAGCCATACTAGCGGGCCCGGTACGCAGTATTTT. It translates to CASSHTSGPGTQYF.

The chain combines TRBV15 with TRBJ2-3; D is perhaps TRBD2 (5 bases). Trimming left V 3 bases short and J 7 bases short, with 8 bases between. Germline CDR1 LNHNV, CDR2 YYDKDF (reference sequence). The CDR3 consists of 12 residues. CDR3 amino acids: CATSRGANTQYF. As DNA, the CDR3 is TGTGCCACCAGCAGGGGAGCGAATACGCAGTATTTT.